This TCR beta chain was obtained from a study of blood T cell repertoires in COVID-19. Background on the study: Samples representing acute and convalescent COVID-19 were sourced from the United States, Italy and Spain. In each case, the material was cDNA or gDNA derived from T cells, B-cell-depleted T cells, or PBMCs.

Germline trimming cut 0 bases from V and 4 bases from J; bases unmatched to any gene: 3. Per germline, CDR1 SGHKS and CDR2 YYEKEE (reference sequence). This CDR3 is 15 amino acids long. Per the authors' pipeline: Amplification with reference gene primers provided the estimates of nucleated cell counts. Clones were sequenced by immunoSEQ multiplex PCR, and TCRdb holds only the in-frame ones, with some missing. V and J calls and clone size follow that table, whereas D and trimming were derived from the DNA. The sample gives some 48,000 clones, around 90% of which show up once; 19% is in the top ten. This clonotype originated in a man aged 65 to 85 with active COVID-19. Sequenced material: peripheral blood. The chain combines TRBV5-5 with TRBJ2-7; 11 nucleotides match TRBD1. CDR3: CASSLEDRGLYEQYF. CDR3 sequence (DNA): TGTGCCAGCAGCTTGGAGGACAGGGGGCTTTACGAGCAGTACTTC.